This entry describes one TCR beta chain. TCRdb's table, derived via immunoSEQ multiplex PCR, lists solely in-frame clones and lacks some. The sample has about 240,000 clones; around 86% are singletons. V lost 4 bases and J lost 6; bases outside the gene matches: 5. This CDR3 region has 15 residues. Germline V gene sequence: CDR1 SNHLY, CDR2 FYNNEI. The data are from a study of blood T cell repertoires in COVID-19. About the study: Italy, Spain and the United States were the sources of the convalescent and acute COVID-19 samples.

The specimen was peripheral blood. The receptor comes from a woman older than 75 with COVID-19, enrolled during active disease. V and J are TRBV2 and TRBJ2-1; 11 bases match TRBD2. CDR3 loop: CASSVLAGGLNEQFF. CDR3 DNA sequence: TGTGCCAGCAGTGTTCTAGCGGGAGGTCTCAATGAGCAGTTCTTC.